This TCR beta chain was sequenced in a study of T cells after yellow fever vaccination. Overall study results and limits: Most clones from primary vaccination were detected again post-booster (almost 98% CD4, 70% to 90% CD8). Weaker, the secondary response peaked sooner, at day 5 versus 15. Contamination by abundant bulk-population clonotypes could be present in FACS-sorted repertoires.

This clonotype showed up just a few times. Its cognate antigen is unknown. V lost 5 bases to trimming and J lost 2 bases, with 11 bases between them. The V gene's germline CDR1 is SGHRS and CDR2 YFSETQ. The CDR3 contains 13 residues. Template switching by 5'RACE produced TCR cDNA, adding a universal primer site and UMIs. TCRdb called the 5' RACE reads again in MiXCR, with one record for every CDR3 protein. The data contain hundreds of thousands of distinct CDR3 sequences, roughly 13% of them singletons. Material: PBMCs, obtained on the day of the yellow fever booster vaccination. The clonotype was recovered from a man aged 30 to 39 who received the YFV17D yellow fever vaccine. J is TRBJ2-7 and V is TRBV5-1; D gene unclear. The CDR3 DNA sequence: TGCGCCAGCAGAGGAACTTCCGCCTACGAGCAGTACTTC. Amino acid sequence: CASRGTSAYEQYF.